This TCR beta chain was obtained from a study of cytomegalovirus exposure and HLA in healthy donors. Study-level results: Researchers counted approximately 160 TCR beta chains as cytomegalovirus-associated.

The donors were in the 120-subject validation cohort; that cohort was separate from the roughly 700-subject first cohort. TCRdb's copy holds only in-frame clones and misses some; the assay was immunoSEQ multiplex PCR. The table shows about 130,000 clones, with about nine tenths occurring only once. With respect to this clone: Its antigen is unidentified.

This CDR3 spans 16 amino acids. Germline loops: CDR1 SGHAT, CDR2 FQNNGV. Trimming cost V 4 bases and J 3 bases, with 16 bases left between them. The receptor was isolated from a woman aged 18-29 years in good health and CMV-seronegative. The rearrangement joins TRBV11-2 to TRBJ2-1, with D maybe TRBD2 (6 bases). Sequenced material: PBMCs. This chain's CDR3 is CASSSPLSGLYNEQFF. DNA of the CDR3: TGTGCCAGCAGCTCCCCCCTTAGCGGACTCTACAATGAGCAGTTCTTC.